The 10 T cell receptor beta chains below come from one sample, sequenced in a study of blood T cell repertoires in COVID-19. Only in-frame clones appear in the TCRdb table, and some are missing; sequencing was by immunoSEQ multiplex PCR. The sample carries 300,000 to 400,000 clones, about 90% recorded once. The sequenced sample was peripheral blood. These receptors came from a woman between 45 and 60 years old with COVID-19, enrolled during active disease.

CDR3 DNA sequence: TGCGCCAGCAGCTCGGCAGGGATTGAGTCACCCCTCCACTTT. Protein product: CASSSAGIESPLHF. The gene calls are TRBV5-1 and TRBJ1-6; possible D gene TRBD1, 5 bases. The CDR3 covers 14 residues. Germline V gene data show CDR1 as SGHRS and CDR2 as YFSETQ. Trimming removed 3 bases from V and 10 bases from J, with 14 bases in between.

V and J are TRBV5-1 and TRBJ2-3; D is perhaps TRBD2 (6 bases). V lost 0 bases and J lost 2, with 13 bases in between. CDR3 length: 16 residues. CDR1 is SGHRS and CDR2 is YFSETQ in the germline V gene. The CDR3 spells CASSLAGSGLTDTQYF. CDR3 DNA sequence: TGCGCCAGCAGCTTGGCCGGTAGCGGCCTCACAGATACGCAGTATTTT.

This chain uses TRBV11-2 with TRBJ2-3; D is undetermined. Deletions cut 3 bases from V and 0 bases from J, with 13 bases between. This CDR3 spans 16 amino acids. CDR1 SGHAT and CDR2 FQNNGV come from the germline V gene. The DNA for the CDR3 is TGTGCCAGCAGCTTCACTCAGGCCCCTAGCACAGATACGCAGTATTTT. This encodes CASSFTQAPSTDTQYF.

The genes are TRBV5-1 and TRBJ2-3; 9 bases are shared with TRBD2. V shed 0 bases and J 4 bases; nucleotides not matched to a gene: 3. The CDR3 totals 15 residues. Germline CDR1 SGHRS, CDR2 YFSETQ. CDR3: CASSLELAGADTQYF. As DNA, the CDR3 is TGCGCCAGCAGCTTGGAGTTAGCGGGAGCAGATACGCAGTATTTT. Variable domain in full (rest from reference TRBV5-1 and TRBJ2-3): KAGVTQTPRYLIKTRGQQVTLSCSPISGHRSVSWYQQTPGQGLQFLFEYFSETQRNKGNFPGRFSGRQFSNSRSEMNVSTLELGDSALYLCASSLELAGADTQYFGPGTRLTVL.

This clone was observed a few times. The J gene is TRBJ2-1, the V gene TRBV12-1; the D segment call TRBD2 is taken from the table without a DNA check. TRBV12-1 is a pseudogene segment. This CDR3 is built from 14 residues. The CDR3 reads CASSPDSLGDEQFF. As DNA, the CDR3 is TGTGCCAGCAGCCCTGATTCCCTTGGAGATGAGCAGTTCTTC.

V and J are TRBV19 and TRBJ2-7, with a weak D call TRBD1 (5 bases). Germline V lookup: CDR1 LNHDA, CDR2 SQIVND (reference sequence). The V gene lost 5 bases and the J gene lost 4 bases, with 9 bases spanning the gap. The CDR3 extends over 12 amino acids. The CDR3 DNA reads TGTGCCAGTAGTCCCGACAGATACGAGCAGTACTTC. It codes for CASSPDRYEQYF.

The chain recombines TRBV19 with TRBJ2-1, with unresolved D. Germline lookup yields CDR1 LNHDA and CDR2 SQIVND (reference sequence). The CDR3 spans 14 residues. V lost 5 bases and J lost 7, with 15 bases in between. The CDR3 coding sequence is TGTGCCAGTAGTTCAGGTGGTGCTGGAAATGAGCAGTTCTTC. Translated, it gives CASSSGGAGNEQFF. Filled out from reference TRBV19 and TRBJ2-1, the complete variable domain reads DGGITQSPKYLFRKEGQNVTLSCEQNLNHDAMYWYRQDPGQGLRLIYYSQIVNDFQKGDIAEGYSVSREKKESFPLTVTSAQKNPTAFYLCASSSGGAGNEQFFGPGTRLTVL.

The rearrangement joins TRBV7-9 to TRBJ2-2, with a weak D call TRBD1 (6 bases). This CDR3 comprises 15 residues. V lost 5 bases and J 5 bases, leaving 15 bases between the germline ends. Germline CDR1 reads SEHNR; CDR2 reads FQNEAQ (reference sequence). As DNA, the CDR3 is TGTGCCAGCAGCGCTCAGGGGCTGTGGACCGGGGAGCTGTTTTTT. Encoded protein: CASSAQGLWTGELFF.

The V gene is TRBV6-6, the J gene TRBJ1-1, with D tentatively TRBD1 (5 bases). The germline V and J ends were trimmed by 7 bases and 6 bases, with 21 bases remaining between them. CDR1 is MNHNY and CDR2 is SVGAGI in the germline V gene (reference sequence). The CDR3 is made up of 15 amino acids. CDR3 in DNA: TGTGCCAGCAATGGGGGGAAGGGGATAGGCGCTGAAGCTTTCTTT. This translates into CASNGGKGIGAEAFF.

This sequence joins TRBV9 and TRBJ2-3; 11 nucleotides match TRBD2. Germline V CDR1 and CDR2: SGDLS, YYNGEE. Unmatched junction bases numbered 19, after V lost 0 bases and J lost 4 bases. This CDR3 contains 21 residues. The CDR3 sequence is CASSVGPNWASGRLRPDTQYF. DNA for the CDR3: TGTGCCAGCAGCGTAGGTCCAAACTGGGCTAGCGGGAGGTTGAGGCCAGATACGCAGTATTTT.